These T cell receptor beta chains were read from a single sample in a study of blood T cell repertoires in COVID-19. Generated by immunoSEQ multiplex PCR, the TCRdb table keeps only in-frame clones and is missing some. This sample has about 280,000 clones, with 65% to 90% found just once. Source material: peripheral blood. These receptor sequences come from a man aged 45-65 years with active or convalescent COVID-19. Each CDR3 is given with its conserved first and last residue. Fields, in order: clone size, D gene, V gene, J gene, CDR3 protein, CDR3 DNA. The D gene is left open where the match is weak. Expanded clones are given a class, and other clones once, few, many or no size at all.

abundance: -; d_gene: -; v_gene: TRBV27; j_gene: TRBJ1-5; CDR3aa: CASSFLVDQPQHF; CDR3nt: TGTGCCAGCAGTTTTTTAGTAGATCAGCCCCAGCATTTT
abundance: few; d_gene: -; v_gene: TRBV7-9; j_gene: TRBJ1-6; CDR3aa: CASSFGGRENSPLHF; CDR3nt: TGTGCCAGCAGCTTCGGGGGAAGGGAAAATTCACCCCTCCACTTT
abundance: -; d_gene: TRBD2; v_gene: TRBV5-1; j_gene: TRBJ2-7; CDR3aa: CASSLRTSGSQYEQYF; CDR3nt: TGCGCCAGCAGCTTGCGGACTAGCGGGAGTCAGTACGAGCAGTACTTC
abundance: -; d_gene: TRBD1; v_gene: TRBV4-3; j_gene: TRBJ2-7; CDR3aa: CASSPGTGVRYEQYF; CDR3nt: TGCGCCAGCAGCCCAGGGACAGGGGTACGCTACGAGCAGTACTTC
abundance: -; d_gene: -; v_gene: TRBV7-9; j_gene: TRBJ2-7; CDR3aa: CASSPDSAYEQYF; CDR3nt: TGTGCCAGCAGCCCGGACTCCGCCTACGAGCAGTACTTC
abundance: -; d_gene: TRBD1; v_gene: TRBV28; j_gene: TRBJ2-5; CDR3aa: CASSSGQAQETQYF; CDR3nt: TGTGCCAGCAGTTCCGGACAGGCACAAGAGACCCAGTACTTC
abundance: few; d_gene: TRBD1; v_gene: TRBV7-9; j_gene: TRBJ1-4; CDR3aa: CASSSRQGTNEKLFF; CDR3nt: TGTGCCAGCAGCTCGCGACAGGGGACTAATGAAAAACTGTTTTTT
abundance: -; d_gene: -; v_gene: TRBV13; j_gene: TRBJ1-1; CDR3aa: CASSPGVTEAFF; CDR3nt: TGTGCCAGCAGCCCAGGGGTCACTGAAGCTTTCTTT
abundance: -; d_gene: TRBD1; v_gene: TRBV5-4; j_gene: TRBJ2-5; CDR3aa: CASSPPGQGKETQYF; CDR3nt: TGTGCCAGCAGCCCCCCGGGACAGGGTAAAGAGACCCAGTACTTC
abundance: -; d_gene: -; v_gene: TRBV5-1; j_gene: TRBJ2-5; CDR3aa: CASSFVSSVQETQYF; CDR3nt: TGCGCCAGCAGCTTCGTTTCTAGCGTCCAAGAGACCCAGTACTTC
abundance: -; d_gene: TRBD2; v_gene: TRBV9; j_gene: TRBJ2-1; CDR3aa: CASSGLAGVMNEQFF; CDR3nt: TGTGCCAGCAGTGGCCTAGCGGGAGTGATGAATGAGCAGTTCTTC
abundance: -; d_gene: -; v_gene: TRBV5-5; j_gene: TRBJ2-7; CDR3aa: CASSLASVYEQYF; CDR3nt: TGTGCCAGCAGCTTGGCTAGCGTATACGAGCAGTACTTC
abundance: -; d_gene: TRBD2; v_gene: TRBV5-6; j_gene: TRBJ2-2; CDR3aa: CASRKLAGAYTGELFF; CDR3nt: TGTGCCAGCAGAAAACTAGCGGGAGCATACACCGGGGAGCTGTTTTTT
abundance: -; d_gene: TRBD1; v_gene: TRBV19; j_gene: TRBJ1-1; CDR3aa: CASRRQGANMNTEAFF; CDR3nt: TGTGCCAGTAGGCGACAGGGGGCTAACATGAACACTGAAGCTTTCTTT
abundance: -; d_gene: -; v_gene: TRBV6-6; j_gene: TRBJ2-4; CDR3aa: CASSYTQVIQYF; CDR3nt: TGTGCCAGCAGTTACACCCAGGTTATTCAGTACTTC
abundance: -; d_gene: TRBD2; v_gene: TRBV28; j_gene: TRBJ2-1; CDR3aa: CASSPRTSGSNEQFF; CDR3nt: TGTGCCAGCAGTCCCCGGACTAGCGGGAGCAATGAGCAGTTCTTC
abundance: -; d_gene: TRBD1; v_gene: TRBV10-3; j_gene: TRBJ1-4; CDR3aa: CAISRDRGVEKLFF; CDR3nt: TGTGCCATCAGCCGGGACAGGGGGGTAGAAAAACTGTTTTTT
abundance: -; d_gene: TRBD1; v_gene: TRBV28; j_gene: TRBJ1-1; CDR3aa: CASSSTGGMNTEAFF; CDR3nt: TGTGCCAGCAGTTCGACAGGGGGAATGAACACTGAAGCTTTCTTT
abundance: few; d_gene: -; v_gene: TRBV2; j_gene: TRBJ2-2; CDR3aa: CASSDPKFAKAGDTGELFF; CDR3nt: TGTGCCAGCAGTGACCCCAAATTCGCGAAGGCAGGGGACACCGGGGAGCTGTTTTTT
abundance: -; d_gene: -; v_gene: TRBV18; j_gene: TRBJ1-1; CDR3aa: CASSPLDRPLNTEAFF; CDR3nt: TGTGCCAGCTCACCACTGGACAGACCTTTGAACACTGAAGCTTTCTTT
abundance: few; d_gene: -; v_gene: TRBV4-3; j_gene: TRBJ1-5; CDR3aa: CASSQDLGAGQPQHF; CDR3nt: TGCGCCAGCAGCCAAGATCTGGGTGCCGGGCAGCCCCAGCATTTT
abundance: -; d_gene: TRBD1; v_gene: TRBV5-1; j_gene: TRBJ1-1; CDR3aa: CASSLGDSSHTEAFF; CDR3nt: TGCGCCAGCAGCTTAGGGGACAGTAGTCACACTGAAGCTTTCTTT
abundance: -; d_gene: TRBD1; v_gene: TRBV7-6; j_gene: TRBJ2-7; CDR3aa: CASSHSQGAYEQYF; CDR3nt: TGTGCCAGCAGTCATTCACAGGGGGCCTACGAGCAGTACTTC
abundance: few; d_gene: TRBD1; v_gene: TRBV2; j_gene: TRBJ1-1; CDR3aa: CASRDRLFTEAFF; CDR3nt: TGTGCCAGCAGGGACAGGCTGTTCACTGAAGCTTTCTTT
abundance: -; d_gene: TRBD2; v_gene: TRBV2; j_gene: TRBJ2-1; CDR3aa: CASMTPLAGDYNEQFF; CDR3nt: TGTGCCAGCATGACCCCACTAGCGGGAGACTACAATGAGCAGTTCTTC
abundance: -; d_gene: TRBD1; v_gene: TRBV3-1/TRBV3-2; j_gene: TRBJ2-2; CDR3aa: CASSARTGVTGELFF; CDR3nt: TGTGCCAGCAGCGCGCGGACAGGGGTCACCGGGGAGCTGTTTTTT
abundance: -; d_gene: TRBD2; v_gene: TRBV27; j_gene: TRBJ2-1; CDR3aa: CASRPGLAAYNEQFF; CDR3nt: TGTGCCAGCAGGCCGGGACTAGCGGCATACAATGAGCAGTTCTTC
abundance: -; d_gene: TRBD2; v_gene: TRBV11-2; j_gene: TRBJ2-7; CDR3aa: CASSLAFKGLVDEQYF; CDR3nt: TGTGCCAGCAGCTTAGCTTTTAAGGGACTAGTCGACGAGCAGTACTTC
abundance: -; d_gene: -; v_gene: TRBV20-1; j_gene: TRBJ1-1; CDR3aa: CSAIRGEAFF; CDR3nt: TGCAGTGCTATCCGGGGGGAAGCTTTCTTT
abundance: -; d_gene: -; v_gene: TRBV28; j_gene: TRBJ1-2; CDR3aa: CASSLIGEGYGYTF; CDR3nt: TGTGCCAGCAGTTTAATCGGGGAGGGCTATGGCTACACCTTC
abundance: -; d_gene: TRBD1; v_gene: TRBV7-9; j_gene: TRBJ1-1; CDR3aa: CASRFKGGGEAFF; CDR3nt: TGTGCCAGCAGATTCAAAGGAGGGGGCGAAGCTTTCTTT
abundance: few; d_gene: -; v_gene: TRBV7-2; j_gene: TRBJ1-6; CDR3aa: CASKYREQGYNSPLHF; CDR3nt: TGTGCCAGCAAATACAGGGAGCAGGGGTACAATTCACCCCTCCACTTT